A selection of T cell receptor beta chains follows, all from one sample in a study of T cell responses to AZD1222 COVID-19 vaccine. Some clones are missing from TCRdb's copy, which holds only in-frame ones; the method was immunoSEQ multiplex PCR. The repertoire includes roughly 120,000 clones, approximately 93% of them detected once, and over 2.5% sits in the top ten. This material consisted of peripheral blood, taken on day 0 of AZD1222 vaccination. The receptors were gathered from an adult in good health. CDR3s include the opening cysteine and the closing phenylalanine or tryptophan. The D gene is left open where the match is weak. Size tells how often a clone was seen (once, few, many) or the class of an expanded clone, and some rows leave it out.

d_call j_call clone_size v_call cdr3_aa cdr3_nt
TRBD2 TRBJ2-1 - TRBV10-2 CASSDLLAGGPWGEFEQFF TGCGCCAGCAGTGATTTACTAGCGGGAGGGCCCTGGGGAGAATTTGAGCAGTTCTTC
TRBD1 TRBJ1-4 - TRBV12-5 CASAPIGTVEKLFF TGTGCTAGTGCGCCAATTGGGACAGTTGAAAAACTGTTTTTT
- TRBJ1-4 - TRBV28 CASSFGVKLFF TGTGCCAGCAGTTTTGGAGTAAAACTGTTTTTT
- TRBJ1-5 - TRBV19 CASSIVREPNQPQHF TGTGCCAGTAGTATAGTTCGAGAACCCAATCAGCCCCAGCATTTT
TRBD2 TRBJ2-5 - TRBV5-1 CASSLVPSGGQETQYF TGCGCCAGCAGCTTGGTGCCCAGCGGGGGCCAAGAGACCCAGTACTTC
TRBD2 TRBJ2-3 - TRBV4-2 CASSQDGKLAESTDTQYF TGTGCCAGCAGCCAAGATGGGAAGCTAGCGGAAAGCACAGATACGCAGTATTTT
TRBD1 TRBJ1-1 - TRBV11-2 CASSSPGTGHTEAFF TGTGCCAGCAGCTCACCCGGGACAGGCCACACTGAAGCTTTCTTT
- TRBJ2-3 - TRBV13 CASSLGTFDTDTQYF TGTGCCAGCAGTTTAGGGACTTTCGACACAGATACGCAGTATTTT
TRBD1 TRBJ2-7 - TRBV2 CASSAGTGVYEQYF TGTGCCAGCAGTGCGGGGACAGGGGTATACGAGCAGTACTTC
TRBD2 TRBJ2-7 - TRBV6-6 CASRTSGSAYEQYF TGTGCCAGCAGGACGAGCGGGAGTGCCTACGAGCAGTACTTC
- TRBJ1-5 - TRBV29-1 CSEGGDLNQPQHF TGCTCCGAAGGGGGGGACCTCAATCAGCCCCAGCATTTT
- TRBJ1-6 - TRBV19 CASSVTRAASSPLHF TGTGCCAGTAGTGTGACAAGGGCGGCTAGTTCACCCCTCCACTTT
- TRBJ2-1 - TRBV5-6 CASSLEGHEQFF TGTGCCAGCAGCTTAGAGGGGCATGAGCAGTTCTTC
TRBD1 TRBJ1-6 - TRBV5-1 CASSLATGGNSPLHF TGCGCCAGCAGCTTGGCTACAGGGGGAAATTCACCCCTCCACTTT
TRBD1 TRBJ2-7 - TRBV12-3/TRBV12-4 CASSLGQVYEQYF TGTGCCAGCAGTTTGGGACAGGTCTACGAGCAGTACTTC
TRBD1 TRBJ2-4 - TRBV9 CASSVDGDRVWGKNIQYF TGTGCCAGCAGCGTAGACGGGGACAGGGTTTGGGGCAAAAACATTCAGTACTTC
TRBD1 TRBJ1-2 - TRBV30 CAWSVQGAYGYTF TGTGCCTGGAGTGTTCAGGGGGCCTATGGCTACACCTTC
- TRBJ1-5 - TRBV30 CAWTAQGNQPQHF TGTGCCTGGACCGCCCAAGGCAATCAGCCCCAGCATTTT
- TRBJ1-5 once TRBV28 CASSLGQVGNQPQHF TGTGCCAGCAGTTTGGGGCAGGTGGGCAATCAGCCCCAGCATTTT
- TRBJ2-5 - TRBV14 CASSRQRSGRKTQYF TGTGCCAGCAGCCGCCAGAGGTCAGGGCGGAAGACCCAGTACTTC
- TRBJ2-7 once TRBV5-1 CASSLGDYSPYEQYF TGCGCCAGCAGCTTGGGAGACTACAGTCCTTACGAGCAGTACTTC
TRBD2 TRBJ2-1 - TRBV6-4 CASSEEGGTYNEQFF TGTGCCAGCAGTGAAGAGGGAGGGACCTACAATGAGCAGTTCTTC
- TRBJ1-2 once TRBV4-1 CASSQYATGSGYTF TGCGCCAGCAGCCAGTACGCGACAGGTTCTGGCTACACCTTC